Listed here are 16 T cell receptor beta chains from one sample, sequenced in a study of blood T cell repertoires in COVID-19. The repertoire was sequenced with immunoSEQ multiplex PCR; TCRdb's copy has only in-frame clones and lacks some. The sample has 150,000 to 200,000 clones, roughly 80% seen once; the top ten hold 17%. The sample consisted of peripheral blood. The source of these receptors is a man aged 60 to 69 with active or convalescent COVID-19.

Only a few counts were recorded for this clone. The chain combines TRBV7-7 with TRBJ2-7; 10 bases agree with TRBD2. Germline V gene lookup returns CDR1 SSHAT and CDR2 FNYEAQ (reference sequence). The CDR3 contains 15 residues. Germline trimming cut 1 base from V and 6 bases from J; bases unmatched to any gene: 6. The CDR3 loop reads CASSLDGTSVSEQYF. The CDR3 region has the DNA TGTGCCAGCAGCTTAGATGGGACTAGCGTTTCCGAGCAGTACTTC.

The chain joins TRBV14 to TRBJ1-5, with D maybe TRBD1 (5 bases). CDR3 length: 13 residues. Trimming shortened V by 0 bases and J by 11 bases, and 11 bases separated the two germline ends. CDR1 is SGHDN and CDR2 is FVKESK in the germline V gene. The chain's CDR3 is CASSQDHGGAQHF. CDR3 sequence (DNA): TGTGCCAGCAGCCAAGATCACGGGGGGGCCCAGCATTTT.

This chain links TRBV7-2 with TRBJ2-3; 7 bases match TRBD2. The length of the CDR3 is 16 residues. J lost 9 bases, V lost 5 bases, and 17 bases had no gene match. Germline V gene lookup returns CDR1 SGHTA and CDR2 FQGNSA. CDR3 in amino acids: CASSPGWGTGGATQYF. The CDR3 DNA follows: TGTGCCAGCAGCCCCGGTTGGGGGACGGGGGGTGCGACGCAGTATTTT.

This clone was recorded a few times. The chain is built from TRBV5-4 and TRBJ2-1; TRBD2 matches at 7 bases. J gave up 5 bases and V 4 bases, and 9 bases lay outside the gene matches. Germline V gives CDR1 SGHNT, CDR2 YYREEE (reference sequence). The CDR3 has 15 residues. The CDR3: CASSLSSGNHNEQFF. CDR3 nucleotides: TGTGCCAGCAGCCTATCCAGCGGGAACCACAATGAGCAGTTCTTC.

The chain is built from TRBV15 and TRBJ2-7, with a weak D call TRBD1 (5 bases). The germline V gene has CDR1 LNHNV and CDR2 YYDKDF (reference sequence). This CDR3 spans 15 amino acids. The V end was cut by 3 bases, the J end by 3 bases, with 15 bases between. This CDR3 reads CATSRASIGVYEQYF. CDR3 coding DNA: TGTGCCACCAGCAGGGCCTCAATAGGGGTCTACGAGCAGTACTTC. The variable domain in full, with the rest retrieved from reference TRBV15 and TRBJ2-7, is DAMVIQNPRYQVTQFGKPVTLSCSQTLNHNVMYWYQQKSSQAPKLLFHYYDKDFNNEADTPDNFQSRRPNTSFCFLDIRSPGLGDTAMYLCATSRASIGVYEQYFGPGTRLTVT.

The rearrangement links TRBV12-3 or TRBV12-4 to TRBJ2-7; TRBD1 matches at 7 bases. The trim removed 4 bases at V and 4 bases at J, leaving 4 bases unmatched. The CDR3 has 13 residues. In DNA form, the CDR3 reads TGTGCCAGCAGTTGGGACAGTGGTTACGAGCAGTACTTC. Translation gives CASSWDSGYEQYF.

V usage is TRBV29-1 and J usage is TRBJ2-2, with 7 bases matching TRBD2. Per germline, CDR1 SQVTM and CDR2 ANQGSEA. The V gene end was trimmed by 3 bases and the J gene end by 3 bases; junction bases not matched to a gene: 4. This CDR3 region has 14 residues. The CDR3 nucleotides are TGCAGCGTTGAGATTAGCGGGTACACCGGGGAGCTGTTTTTT. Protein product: CSVEISGYTGELFF.

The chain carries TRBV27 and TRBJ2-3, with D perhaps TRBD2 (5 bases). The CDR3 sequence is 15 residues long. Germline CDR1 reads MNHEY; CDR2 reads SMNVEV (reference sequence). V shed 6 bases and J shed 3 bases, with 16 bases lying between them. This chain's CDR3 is CASSLGREGTDTQYF. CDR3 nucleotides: TGTGCCAGCAGCTTAGGGAGAGAAGGTACAGATACGCAGTATTTT.

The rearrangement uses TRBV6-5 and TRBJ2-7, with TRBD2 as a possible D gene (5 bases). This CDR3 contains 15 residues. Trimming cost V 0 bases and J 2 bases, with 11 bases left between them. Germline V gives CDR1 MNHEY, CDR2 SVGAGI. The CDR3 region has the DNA TGTGCCAGCAGTTACTCTAACGGGGTCCCCTACGAGCAGTACTTC. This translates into CASSYSNGVPYEQYF.

CDR3 region: CASSTGQGGSEQYF. Written as DNA, the CDR3 is TGCGCCAGCAGCACGGGACAGGGGGGATCGGAGCAGTACTTC. The chain couples TRBV5-1 to TRBJ2-7; 11 nucleotides agree with TRBD1. In germline, CDR1 is SGHRS, CDR2 YFSETQ. With V trimmed by 4 bases and J by 7 bases, 7 bases remained unmatched. The CDR3 has 14 residues.

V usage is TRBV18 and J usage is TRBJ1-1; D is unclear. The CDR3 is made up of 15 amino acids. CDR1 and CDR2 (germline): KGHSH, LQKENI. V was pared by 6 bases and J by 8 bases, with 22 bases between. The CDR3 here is CASSHYETRAPEAFF. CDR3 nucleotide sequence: TGTGCCAGCTCGCACTACGAAACTAGAGCCCCAGAAGCTTTCTTT.

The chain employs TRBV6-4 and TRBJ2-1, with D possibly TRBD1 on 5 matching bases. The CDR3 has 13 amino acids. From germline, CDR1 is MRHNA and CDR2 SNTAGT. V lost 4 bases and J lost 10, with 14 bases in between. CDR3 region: CASSVTIPGEQFF. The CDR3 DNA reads TGTGCCAGCAGTGTCACGATCCCAGGGGAGCAGTTCTTC.

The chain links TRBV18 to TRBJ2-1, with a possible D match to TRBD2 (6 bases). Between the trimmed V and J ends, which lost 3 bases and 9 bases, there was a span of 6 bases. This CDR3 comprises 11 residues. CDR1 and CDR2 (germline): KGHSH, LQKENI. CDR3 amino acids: CASSPGGEQFF. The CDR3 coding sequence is TGTGCCAGCTCACCCGGGGGTGAGCAGTTCTTC.

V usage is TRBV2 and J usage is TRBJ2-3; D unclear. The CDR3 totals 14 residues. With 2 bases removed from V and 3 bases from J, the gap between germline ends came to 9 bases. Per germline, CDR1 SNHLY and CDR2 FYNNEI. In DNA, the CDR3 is TGTGCCAGCAGTGAATGGGCGAGAACAGATACGCAGTATTTT. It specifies CASSEWARTDTQYF.

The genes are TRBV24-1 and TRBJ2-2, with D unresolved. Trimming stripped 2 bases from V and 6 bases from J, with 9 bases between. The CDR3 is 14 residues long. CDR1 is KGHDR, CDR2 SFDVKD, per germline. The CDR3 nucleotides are TGTGCCACCAGTGATTGGTGGCTTTCCGGGGAGCTGTTTTTT. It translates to CATSDWWLSGELFF.

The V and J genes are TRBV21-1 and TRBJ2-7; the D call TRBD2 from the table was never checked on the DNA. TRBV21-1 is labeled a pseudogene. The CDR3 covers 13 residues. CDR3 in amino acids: CASSLGSGEQSYF. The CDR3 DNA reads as TGTGCCAGCAGTTTGGGCTCCGGGGAGCAGTCGTACTTC.